Sequencing of this TCR beta chain was carried out in a study of vaccination and CD4 T cells after COVID-19. Looking at the study overall: There were six male and four female convalescents, and two of them were Hispanic.

Regarding this clonotype: As yet, its antigen is unknown.

As to treatment: approximately nine-day PBMC culture with coronavirus spike peptide pools or control peptides (ViraFEST assay). Researchers reported culturing 2.1 million or so PBMCs per well with 10 IU/ml IL-2 and approximately 10 ug/ml peptide pools. Following culture for more than nine days, CD4+ T cells were isolated by negative selection. Sequenced with the Oncomine TCR Beta short-read assay was DNA taken from cultured CD4+ T cells. Using the QIAamp micro DNA kit, genomic DNA was extracted from the CD4+ T cells that had been cultured. MiXCR, applied by TCRdb to the PCR reads, yields one record per CDR3 protein. The sample lists approximately 12,000 distinct CDR3 sequences, under 75% occurring once. This TCR derives from a human donor who had recovered from COVID-19. The specimen sequenced was CD4+ T cells from blood, cultured in vitro.

CDR3: CSARTGGESEAFF. The CDR3 DNA follows: TGCAGTGCTAGGACAGGGGGCGAGTCTGAAGCTTTCTTT. The chain employs TRBV20-1 and TRBJ1-1; the match to TRBD1 covers 10 bases. The CDR3 extends over 13 amino acids. The germline V gene has CDR1 DFQATT and CDR2 SNEGSKA (reference sequence). The V and J ends lost 3 bases and 6 bases, in that order; junction bases with no gene match: 4.